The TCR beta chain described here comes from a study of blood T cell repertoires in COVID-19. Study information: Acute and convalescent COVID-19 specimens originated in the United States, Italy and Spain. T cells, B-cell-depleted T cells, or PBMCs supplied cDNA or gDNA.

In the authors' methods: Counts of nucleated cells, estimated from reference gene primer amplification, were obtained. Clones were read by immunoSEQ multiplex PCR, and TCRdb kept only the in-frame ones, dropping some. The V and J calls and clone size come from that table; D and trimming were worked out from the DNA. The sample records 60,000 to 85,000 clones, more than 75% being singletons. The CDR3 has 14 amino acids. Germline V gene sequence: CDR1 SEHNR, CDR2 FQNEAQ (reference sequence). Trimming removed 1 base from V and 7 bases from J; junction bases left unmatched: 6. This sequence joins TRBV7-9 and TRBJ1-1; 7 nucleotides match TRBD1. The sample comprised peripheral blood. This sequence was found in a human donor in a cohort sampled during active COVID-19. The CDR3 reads CASSLGGTAYEAFF. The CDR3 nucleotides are TGTGCCAGCAGCTTAGGGGGGACAGCCTATGAAGCTTTCTTT.